This T cell receptor beta chain derives from a study of monozygotic twins with inflammatory bowel disease (dated by TCRdb to between 2018 and 2020). Notes on the research overall: The complete study included about 30 monozygotic twin pairs: 19 IBD-discordant Danish pairs and nine German pairs, of which four were IBD-concordant and five were IBD-discordant. The search for disease-associated traits relied mainly on comparing, within discordant pairs, IBD patients with their genetically identical healthy co-twins. Each individual had, on average, about 151 000 unique TCRalpha sequences and 181 000 unique TCRbeta sequences available for analysis.

The research as a whole found: IBD patients shared fewer clonotypes with other individuals than healthy twins did, most markedly in patients showing signs of disease activity. No single strong signal or clonotype linked to IBD turned up in the results, so the idea that one exists was not supported. Distinction between different T cell subtypes could not be achieved in the analysis. Repertoire similarity did not differ between concordant and discordant twins, possibly due to limited statistical power. Measured by the inverse Simpson index, TCRbeta repertoire diversity was lower in IBD patients than in their healthy co-twins. Because patients were on differing immunosuppressive treatments, the repertoires may have picked up extra background noise and inter-individual variability.

From each donor, a 2.5 ml peripheral blood sample was drawn into PAXgene tubes and stored at -80 degrees C. Without T cell sorting, total RNA was isolated from whole blood using the PAXgene blood miRNA kit on an automated QIAcube. Peripheral blood from monozygotic twin pairs who were concordant or discordant for inflammatory bowel disease underwent deep TCRalpha and TCRbeta repertoire profiling using unique molecular barcoding. Smoking habits were recorded for all twin pairs, and individuals were classified as current, former or never smokers. With respect to this clonotype: Its antigen is not yet known.

The CDR3 numbers 13 residues from cysteine through phenylalanine. The coding DNA is unavailable. For CDR1 and CDR2, the germline V gene (reference sequence) lists SEHNR and FQNEAQ. The protocol used for the library was 5' RACE. Each TCR library was prepared from about 4,000 ng of total RNA. For each sample, cDNA synthesis was carried out in eight separate reactions using SMARTScribe reverse transcriptase. Unique molecular identifiers containing a 6-nucleotide sample barcode were introduced through template switching during cDNA synthesis. Two nested PCRs of approximately 16 and 10 cycles amplified the TCRalpha and TCRbeta cDNA, and bead purification followed each PCR. Before amplification, the cDNA was both treated with uracil DNA-glycosylase and purified with the QIAquick PCR purification kit. The second PCR added Illumina TruSeq-compatible adapters along with sample-specific barcodes. TapeStation and Qubit were used to check library quality and concentration, and about 4.5 ng of each library was pooled. Sequencing of the pooled libraries was done on an Illumina HiSeq2500 single-index Rapid Run using custom sequencing primers and 2 x 100 bp reads. For the original study's pipeline: MiGEC version 1.2.6 was used for UMI-based consensus assembly, which corrected PCR and sequencing errors. MiXCR version 2.1.1 was used for V(D)J alignment, clonotype assembly and CDR3 extraction. Gene usage, clonotype sharing and MAIT/NKT TCR abundance were normalised by analysing the top 1000, 10 000 and 20 000 clonotypes per sample. After downsampling to 27 000 UMIs, diversity was calculated as the inverse Simpson index using the vegan R package. Paired Mann-Whitney U tests were applied to discordant twin pairs, with Benjamini-Hochberg correction for multiple testing. The reads were reprocessed in TCRdb, with one entry per CDR3 protein sequence and no accompanying DNA. What appears here as the V and J calls and clone size reflects TCRdb's work, not the paper's. The sample's table covers about 300,000 distinct CDR3 sequences. Jointly, the top ten make up 5% to 6% of the sample.

Rearrangement joined TRBV7-9 to TRBJ2-4. The sequence derives from a human donor with ulcerative colitis or Crohn's disease, or a healthy co-twin of an affected twin (not recorded which). Sequenced material: blood. The CDR3 region reads CASSRVAKNIQYF.